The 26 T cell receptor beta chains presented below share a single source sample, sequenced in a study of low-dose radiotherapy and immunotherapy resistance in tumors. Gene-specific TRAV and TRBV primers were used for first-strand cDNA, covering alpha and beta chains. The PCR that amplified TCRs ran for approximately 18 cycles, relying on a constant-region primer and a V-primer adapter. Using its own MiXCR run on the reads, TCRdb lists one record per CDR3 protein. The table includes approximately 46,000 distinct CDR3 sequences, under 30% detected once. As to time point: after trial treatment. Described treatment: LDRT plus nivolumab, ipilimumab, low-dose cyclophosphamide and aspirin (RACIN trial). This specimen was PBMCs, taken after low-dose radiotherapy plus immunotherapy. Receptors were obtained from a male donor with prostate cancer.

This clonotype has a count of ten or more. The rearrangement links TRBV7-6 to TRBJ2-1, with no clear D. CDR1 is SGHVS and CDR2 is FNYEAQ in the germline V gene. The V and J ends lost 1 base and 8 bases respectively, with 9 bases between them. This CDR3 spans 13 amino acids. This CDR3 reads CASSLGRTDEQFF. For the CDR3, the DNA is TGTGCCAGCAGCTTAGGGCGCACAGATGAGCAGTTCTTC.

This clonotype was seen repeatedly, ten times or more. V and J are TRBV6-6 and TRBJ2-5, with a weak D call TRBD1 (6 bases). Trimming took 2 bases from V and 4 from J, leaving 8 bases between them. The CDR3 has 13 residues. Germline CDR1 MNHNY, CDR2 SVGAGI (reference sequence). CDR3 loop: CASSYGGGETQYF. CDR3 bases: TGTGCCAGCAGTTACGGGGGCGGAGAGACCCAGTACTTC.

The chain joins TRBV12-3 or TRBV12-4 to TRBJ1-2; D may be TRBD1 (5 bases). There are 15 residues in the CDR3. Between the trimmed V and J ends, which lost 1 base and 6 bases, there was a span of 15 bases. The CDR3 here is CASSLVVGAGNGYTF. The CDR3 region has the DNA TGTGCCAGCAGTTTAGTAGTAGGGGCCGGTAATGGCTACACCTTC.

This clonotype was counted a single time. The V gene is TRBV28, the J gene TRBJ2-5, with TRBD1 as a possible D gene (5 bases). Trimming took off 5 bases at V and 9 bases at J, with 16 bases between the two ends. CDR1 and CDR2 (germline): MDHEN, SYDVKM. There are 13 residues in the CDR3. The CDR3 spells CASSHRQPEAQYF. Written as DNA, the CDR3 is TGTGCCAGCAGTCATCGACAGCCCGAGGCCCAGTACTTC.

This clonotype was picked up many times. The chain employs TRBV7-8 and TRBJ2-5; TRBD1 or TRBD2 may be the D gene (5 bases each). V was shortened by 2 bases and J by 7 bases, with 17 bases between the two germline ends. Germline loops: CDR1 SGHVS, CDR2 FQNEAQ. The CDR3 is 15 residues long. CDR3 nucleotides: TGTGCCAGCAGCTTACTCCGGGACGGCGCCCTGACCCAGTACTTC. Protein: CASSLLRDGALTQYF. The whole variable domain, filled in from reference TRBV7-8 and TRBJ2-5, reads GAGVSQSPRYKVAKRGQDVALRCDPISGHVSLFWYQQALGQGPEFLTYFQNEAQLDKSGLPSDRFFAERPEGSVSTLKIQRTQQEDSAVYLCASSLLRDGALTQYFGPGTRLLVL.

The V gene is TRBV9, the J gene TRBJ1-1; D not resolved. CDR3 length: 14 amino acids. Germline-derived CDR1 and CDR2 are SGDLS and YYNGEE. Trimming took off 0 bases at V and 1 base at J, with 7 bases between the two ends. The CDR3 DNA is TGTGCCAGCAGCGTAGGGGCTTCGAACACTGAAGCTTTCTTT. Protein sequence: CASSVGASNTEAFF.

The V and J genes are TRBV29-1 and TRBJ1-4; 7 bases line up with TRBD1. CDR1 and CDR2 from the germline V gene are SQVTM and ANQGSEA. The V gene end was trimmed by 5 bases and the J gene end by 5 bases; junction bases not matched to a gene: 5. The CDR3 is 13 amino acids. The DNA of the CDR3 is TGCAGCGTTATGGACAGGCCGAATGAAAAACTGTTTTTT. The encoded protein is CSVMDRPNEKLFF.

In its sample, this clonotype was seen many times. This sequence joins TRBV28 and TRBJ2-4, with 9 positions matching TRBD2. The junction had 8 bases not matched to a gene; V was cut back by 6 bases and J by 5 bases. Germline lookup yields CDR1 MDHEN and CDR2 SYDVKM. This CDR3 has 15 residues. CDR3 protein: CASSLSGSGENIQYF. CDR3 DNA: TGTGCCAGCAGCCTTAGCGGGAGTGGGGAAAACATTCAGTACTTC.

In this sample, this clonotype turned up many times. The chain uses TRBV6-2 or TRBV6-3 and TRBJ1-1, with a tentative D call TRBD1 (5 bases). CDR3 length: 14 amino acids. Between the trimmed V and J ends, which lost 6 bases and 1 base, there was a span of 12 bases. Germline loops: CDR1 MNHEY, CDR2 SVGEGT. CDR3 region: CASRTVGSNTEAFF. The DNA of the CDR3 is TGTGCCAGCAGGACAGTAGGGTCGAACACTGAAGCTTTCTTT.

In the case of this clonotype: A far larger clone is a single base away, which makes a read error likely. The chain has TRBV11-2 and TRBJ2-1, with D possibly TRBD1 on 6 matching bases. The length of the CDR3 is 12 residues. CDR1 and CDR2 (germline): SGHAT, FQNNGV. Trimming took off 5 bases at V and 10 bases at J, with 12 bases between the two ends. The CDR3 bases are TGTGCCAGCAGCACAGGGTCGGTCGAGCAGTTCTTC. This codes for CASSTGSVEQFF.

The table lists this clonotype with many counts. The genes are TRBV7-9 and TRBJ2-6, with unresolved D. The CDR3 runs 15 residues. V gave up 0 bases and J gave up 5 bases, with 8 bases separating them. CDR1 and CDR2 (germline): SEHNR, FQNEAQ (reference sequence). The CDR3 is CASSLATVRANVLTF. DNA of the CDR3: TGTGCCAGCAGCTTAGCGACCGTCCGGGCCAACGTCCTGACTTTC.

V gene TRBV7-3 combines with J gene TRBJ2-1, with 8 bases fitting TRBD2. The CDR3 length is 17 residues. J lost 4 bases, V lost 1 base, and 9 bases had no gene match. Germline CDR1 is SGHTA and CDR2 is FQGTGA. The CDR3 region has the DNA TGTGCCAGCAGCTTAAAGCCTAGCGGGTTGGATTACAATGAGCAGTTCTTC. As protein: CASSLKPSGLDYNEQFF.

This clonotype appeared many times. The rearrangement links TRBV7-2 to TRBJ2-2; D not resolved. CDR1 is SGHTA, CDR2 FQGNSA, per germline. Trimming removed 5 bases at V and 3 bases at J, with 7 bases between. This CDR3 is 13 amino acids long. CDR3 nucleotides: TGTGCCAGCAGCCCAAGACACACCGGGGAGCTGTTTTTT. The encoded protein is CASSPRHTGELFF.

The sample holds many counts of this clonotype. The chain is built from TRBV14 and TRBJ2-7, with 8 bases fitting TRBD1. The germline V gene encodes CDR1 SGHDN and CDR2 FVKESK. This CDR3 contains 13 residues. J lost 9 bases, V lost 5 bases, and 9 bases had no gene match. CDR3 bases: TGTGCCAGCAGCGTGGACAGGGTAGGTGGGCAGTACTTC. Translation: CASSVDRVGGQYF.

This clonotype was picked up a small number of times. In DNA, the CDR3 is TGTGCCAGCAGTTTTTGGTCCGCGGCGGGGGTAGCTTTCTTT. Translating gives CASSFWSAAGVAFF. The chain joins TRBV28 to TRBJ1-1; D might be TRBD1 (5 bases). V dropped 3 bases and J dropped 10 bases, with 18 bases sitting between them. This CDR3 region has 14 residues. From germline, CDR1 is MDHEN and CDR2 SYDVKM.

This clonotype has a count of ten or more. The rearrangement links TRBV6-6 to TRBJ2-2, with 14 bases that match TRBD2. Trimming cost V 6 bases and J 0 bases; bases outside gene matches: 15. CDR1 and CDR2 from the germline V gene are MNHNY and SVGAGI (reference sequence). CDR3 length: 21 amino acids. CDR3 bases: TGTGCCAGCAGCACCGATTGGACTAGCGGGGGGTATGACGCGAACACCGGGGAGCTGTTTTTT. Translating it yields CASSTDWTSGGYDANTGELFF.

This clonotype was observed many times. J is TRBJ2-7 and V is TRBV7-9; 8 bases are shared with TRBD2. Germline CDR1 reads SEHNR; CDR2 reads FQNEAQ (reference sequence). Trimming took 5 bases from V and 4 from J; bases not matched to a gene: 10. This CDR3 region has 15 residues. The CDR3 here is CASSLSGGILYEQYF. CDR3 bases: TGTGCCAGCAGCCTCTCGGGGGGGATTTTGTACGAGCAGTACTTC.

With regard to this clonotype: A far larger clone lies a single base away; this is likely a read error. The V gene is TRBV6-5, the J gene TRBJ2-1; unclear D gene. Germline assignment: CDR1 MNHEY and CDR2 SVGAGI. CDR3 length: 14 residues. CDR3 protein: CTSTPIGLYNEQFF. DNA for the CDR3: TGTACCAGCACACCCATCGGCTTATACAATGAGCAGTTCTTC.

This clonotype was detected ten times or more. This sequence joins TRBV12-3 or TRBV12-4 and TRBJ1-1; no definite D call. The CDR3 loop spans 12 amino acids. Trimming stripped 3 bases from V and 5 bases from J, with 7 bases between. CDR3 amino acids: CASSFDRTEAFF. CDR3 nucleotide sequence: TGTGCCAGCAGTTTCGATAGGACTGAAGCTTTCTTT.

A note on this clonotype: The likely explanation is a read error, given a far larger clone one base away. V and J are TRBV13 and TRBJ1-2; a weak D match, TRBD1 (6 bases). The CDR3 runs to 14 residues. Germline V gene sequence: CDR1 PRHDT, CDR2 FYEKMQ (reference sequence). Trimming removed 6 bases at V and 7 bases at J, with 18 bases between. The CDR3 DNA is TGTGCCAGCAGACAGAGGGGGGGATACGGTGGCTACACCTTC. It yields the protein CASRQRGGYGGYTF.

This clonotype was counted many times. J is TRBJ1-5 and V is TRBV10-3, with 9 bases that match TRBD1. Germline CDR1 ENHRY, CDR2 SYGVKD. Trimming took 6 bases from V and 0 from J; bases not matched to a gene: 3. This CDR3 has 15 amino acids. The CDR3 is CAIRGQGDSNQPQHF. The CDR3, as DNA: TGTGCCATCAGGGGACAGGGAGATAGCAATCAGCCCCAGCATTTT.

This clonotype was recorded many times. The CDR3 sequence is CASSPTRDRGANEKLFF. The CDR3 coding sequence is TGTGCCAGCAGTCCGACCCGCGACAGGGGTGCTAATGAAAAACTGTTTTTT. This rearrangement joins TRBV6-2 or TRBV6-3 to TRBJ1-4, with 8 bases identical to TRBD1. The CDR3 runs 17 residues. With V trimmed by 5 bases and J by 3 bases, 11 bases remained unmatched. CDR1 is MNHEY and CDR2 is SVGEGT in the germline V gene.

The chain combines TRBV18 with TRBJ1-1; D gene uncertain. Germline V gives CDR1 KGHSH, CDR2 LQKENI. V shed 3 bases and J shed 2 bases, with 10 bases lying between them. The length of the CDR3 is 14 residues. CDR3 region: CASSPAGKNTEAFF. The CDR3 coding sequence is TGTGCCAGCTCACCTGCCGGGAAAAACACTGAAGCTTTCTTT. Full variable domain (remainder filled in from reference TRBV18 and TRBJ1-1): NAGVMQNPRHLVRRRGQEARLRCSPMKGHSHVYWYRQLPEEGLKFMVYLQKENIIDESGMPKERFSAEFPKEGPSILRIQQVVRGDSAAYFCASSPAGKNTEAFFGQGTRLTVV.

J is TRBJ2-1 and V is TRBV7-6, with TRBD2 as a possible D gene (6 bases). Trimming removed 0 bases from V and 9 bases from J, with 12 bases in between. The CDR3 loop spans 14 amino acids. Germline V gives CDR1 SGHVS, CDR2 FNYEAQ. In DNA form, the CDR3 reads TGTGCCAGCAGCTTAGCGGGCGTGGAGGGTGAGCAGTTCTTC. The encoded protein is CASSLAGVEGEQFF.

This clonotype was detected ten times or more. CDR3 DNA: TGTGCCAGCAGCCAGGATAGCGGGGGTTCCTACAATGAGCAGTTCTTC. Translated, it gives CASSQDSGGSYNEQFF. The chain has TRBV3-1 and TRBJ2-1; 9 nucleotides line up with TRBD2. The length of the CDR3 is 16 residues. Germline trimming cut 3 bases from V and 1 base from J; bases unmatched to any gene: 4. CDR1 is LGHDT, CDR2 YNNKEL, per germline (reference sequence).

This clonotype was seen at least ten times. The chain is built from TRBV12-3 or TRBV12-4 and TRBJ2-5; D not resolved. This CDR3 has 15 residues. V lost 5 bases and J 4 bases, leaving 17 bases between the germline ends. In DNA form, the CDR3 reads TGTGCCAGCAGTAGCTCCGGGCCCACCGTAGAGACCCAGTACTTC. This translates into CASSSSGPTVETQYF.